This entry features one TCR beta chain sequence. Its antigen is not identified. The sample comes from a study of blood T cells in healthy people across ages. Then a second PCR, running roughly 6 to 11 cycles, was carried out with a sample-barcoded 5' primer and a J-beta primer mix. TCRdb processed the 5' RACE reads anew with MiXCR; each CDR3 protein has one entry. The sample contains fewer than 900,000 distinct CDR3 sequences, about 40% of which appear only once. Staff drew approximately 9.1 milliliters of peripheral blood from each donor. Study-wide results and caveats: Measured against age, TCR beta diversity per million T cells decreased in a roughly linear manner.

Germline trimming cut 3 bases from V and 8 bases from J; bases unmatched to any gene: 7. CDR1 LGHNA and CDR2 YNFKEQ come from the germline V gene. CDR3 length: 14 residues. This chain connects TRBV4-2 to TRBJ1-2, with 9 bases matching TRBD1. This TCR derives from a woman aged 55 to 70 in good health. The source material was blood. The CDR3 DNA reads TGTGCCAGCAGCCATCACAGGGGGCTTGTAGGCTACACCTTC. As protein: CASSHHRGLVGYTF.